One and the same sample provided the 21 T cell receptor beta chains below, sequenced in a study of type 1 and type 2 diabetes patients. PCR was run on genomic DNA. Multiplex PCR with 30 forward and 13 reverse primers amplified the TCR beta CDR3. TCRdb reprocessed the multiplex PCR reads via MiXCR and lists one record per CDR3 protein. The sample carries about 290,000 distinct CDR3 sequences, 47% recorded once. Sequencing was carried out using peripheral blood mononuclear cells (PBMCs). The receptors here all came from a man aged 18-30 years with type 2 diabetes.

V and J are TRBV30 and TRBJ1-4, with TRBD1 as a possible D gene (5 bases). The CDR3 extends over 14 amino acids. Trimming left V 3 bases short and J 11 bases short, with 19 bases between. CDR1 GTSNPN and CDR2 SVGIG come from the germline V gene (reference sequence). CDR3 loop: CAWSNSGGARKLFF. CDR3 coding DNA: TGTGCCTGGAGCAATTCAGGAGGGGCACGGAAACTGTTTTTT.

This clonotype was counted ten times or more. This chain links TRBV30 with TRBJ2-7, with D unresolved. CDR3 length equals 11 residues. Germline values: CDR1 GTSNPN, CDR2 SVGIG (reference sequence). Between the trimmed V and J ends, which lost 3 bases and 0 bases, there was a span of 3 bases. The chain's CDR3 is CAWRSSYEQYF. The CDR3, as DNA: TGTGCCTGGAGGAGCTCCTACGAGCAGTACTTC.

There are a few counts of this clonotype. The rearrangement joins TRBV28 to TRBJ2-3; 7 bases match TRBD2. With 4 bases clipped from V and 5 bases from J, the junction kept 6 bases outside the gene matches. Germline lookup yields CDR1 MDHEN and CDR2 SYDVKM. The CDR3 length is 14 residues. The CDR3 coding sequence is TGTGCCAGCAGTTGGGTAGCTAGCGGAGATACGCAGTATTTT. It is translated as CASSWVASGDTQYF.

The CDR3 DNA sequence: TGTGCCAGGCGACAGGTAGCCTATGGCTACACCTTC. Translated, it gives CARRQVAYGYTF. The chain uses TRBV10-3 and TRBJ1-2, with TRBD1 as a possible D gene (6 bases). V lost 10 bases and J 4 bases, leaving 13 bases between the germline ends. Germline V lookup: CDR1 ENHRY, CDR2 SYGVKD. The CDR3 has 12 amino acids.

This rearrangement joins TRBV7-9 to TRBJ1-2; D unclear. The germline V gene encodes CDR1 SEHNR and CDR2 FQNEAQ (reference sequence). Trimming pared 5 bases from V and 4 bases from J, leaving 14 bases between. CDR3 length: 14 residues. This chain's CDR3 is CASSALDGPYGYTF. DNA for the CDR3: TGTGCCAGCAGCGCCTTAGACGGTCCCTATGGCTACACCTTC. The full variable domain, rest sourced from reference TRBV7-9 and TRBJ1-2, is DTGVSQNPRHKITKRGQNVTFRCDPISEHNRLYWYRQTLGQGPEFLTYFQNEAQLEKSRLLSDRFSAERPKGSFSTLEIQRTEQGDSAMYLCASSALDGPYGYTFGSGTRLTVV.

The chain employs TRBV11-2 and TRBJ1-2; 10 bases agree with TRBD1. CDR3 size: 15 residues. Looked up from germline, CDR1 is SGHAT and CDR2 is FQNNGV. V lost 4 bases, J lost 3 bases, and 5 bases stayed unmatched. CDR3 amino acids: CASSSTGGVDYGYTF. In DNA, the CDR3 is TGTGCCAGCAGCTCGACAGGGGGCGTTGACTATGGCTACACCTTC.

This clonotype has just a few counts. The V and J genes are TRBV7-9 and TRBJ2-7, with D possibly called TRBD1 or TRBD2 (5 bases each). The CDR3 runs to 10 residues. Germline CDR1 is SEHNR and CDR2 is FQNEAQ (reference sequence). The V end was cut by 8 bases, the J end by 9 bases, with 11 bases between. The CDR3 nucleotides are TGTGCCAGCGGCCCGGGGCGGCAGTACTTC. Protein sequence: CASGPGRQYF.

The V gene is TRBV13, the J gene TRBJ1-1; 7 positions match TRBD1. Germline lookup yields CDR1 PRHDT and CDR2 FYEKMQ (reference sequence). Unmatched junction bases numbered 8, after V lost 4 bases and J lost 0 bases. This CDR3 is 16 amino acids long. CDR3 coding DNA: TGTGCCAGCAGCTCCGGGACAGAGTCTATGAACACTGAAGCTTTCTTT. Protein sequence: CASSSGTESMNTEAFF.

The V gene is TRBV9, the J gene TRBJ2-3; TRBD1 matches 8 bases. This CDR3 spans 16 amino acids. CDR1 and CDR2 (germline): SGDLS, YYNGEE. V shed 4 bases and J 4 bases; nucleotides not matched to a gene: 11. DNA for the CDR3: TGTGCCAGCAGCCCCCGACAGGGGTCCTTCGCAGATACGCAGTATTTT. Amino acid sequence: CASSPRQGSFADTQYF.

The CDR3 loop is CASSSDRGLPYEQYF. DNA for the CDR3: TGTGCCAGCAGCTCGGACAGGGGCCTTCCCTACGAGCAGTACTTC. The chain uses TRBV7-2 and TRBJ2-7; 9 bases map to TRBD1. The junction had 6 bases not matched to a gene; V was cut back by 4 bases and J by 2 bases. In germline, CDR1 is SGHTA, CDR2 FQGNSA. The CDR3 covers 15 residues.

The V call is TRBV5-1, the J call TRBJ1-5, with a tentative D call TRBD1 (5 bases). This CDR3 spans 15 amino acids. V gave up 1 base and J gave up 1 base, with 9 bases separating them. Germline lookup yields CDR1 SGHRS and CDR2 YFSETQ. For the CDR3, the DNA is TGCGCCAGCAGCTTGTCCCCAGGGAGCAATCAGCCCCAGCATTTT. It is translated as CASSLSPGSNQPQHF.

This clonotype was seen a few times. V is TRBV19 and J is TRBJ2-1, with D tentatively TRBD1 (5 bases). V was pared by 4 bases and J by 1 base, with 11 bases between. The CDR3 is made up of 15 amino acids. The germline CDR1 and CDR2 sequences are LNHDA and SQIVND (reference sequence). Here the CDR3 reads CASSTGPISYNEQFF. CDR3 DNA: TGTGCCAGTAGTACAGGGCCCATTTCCTACAATGAGCAGTTCTTC.

The CDR3 DNA reads as TGCAGTGCTTATTCCTACGGGACAGATAATGAAAAACTGTTTTTT. Its translation: CSAYSYGTDNEKLFF. The V call is TRBV20-1, the J call TRBJ1-4; 7 positions agree with TRBD1. J lost 4 bases, V lost 5 bases, and 10 bases had no gene match. CDR1 and CDR2 from the germline V gene are DFQATT and SNEGSKA (reference sequence). CDR3 length: 15 amino acids.

V is TRBV20-1 and J is TRBJ1-2; D gene unclear. The germline V and J ends were trimmed by 6 bases and 4 bases, with 15 bases remaining between them. Germline V CDR1 and CDR2: DFQATT, SNEGSKA (reference sequence). This CDR3 spans 13 amino acids. CDR3 sequence: CSAQKTDGYGYTF. For the CDR3, the DNA is TGCAGTGCCCAAAAAACAGACGGCTATGGCTACACCTTC.

As DNA, the CDR3 is TGTGCCAGCAGCCTCGGGTCTACCTATGGCTACACCTTC. Translated, it gives CASSLGSTYGYTF. The chain employs TRBV4-2 and TRBJ1-2, with D hard to call. The V gene's germline CDR1 is LGHNA and CDR2 YNFKEQ. Trimming removed 4 bases from V and 4 bases from J, with 10 bases in between. The CDR3 sequence is 13 residues long.

V usage is TRBV19 and J usage is TRBJ2-1; 7 bases are shared with TRBD1. The trim removed 5 bases at V and 0 bases at J, leaving 4 bases unmatched. Germline values: CDR1 LNHDA, CDR2 SQIVND (reference sequence). There are 15 residues in the CDR3. CDR3 region: CASSFTGVSYNEQFF. CDR3 bases: TGTGCCAGTAGTTTTACAGGGGTCTCCTACAATGAGCAGTTCTTC.

This chain uses TRBV7-9 with TRBJ2-1; D is undetermined. Trimming shortened V by 5 bases and J by 6 bases, and 11 bases separated the two germline ends. Germline V gene lookup returns CDR1 SEHNR and CDR2 FQNEAQ (reference sequence). The CDR3 length is 13 residues. The CDR3 protein is CASSPYRPNEQFF. The DNA of the CDR3 is TGTGCCAGCAGCCCATATAGGCCCAATGAGCAGTTCTTC.

This chain links TRBV7-3 with TRBJ2-1, with 13 bases matching TRBD2. The CDR3 is 15 residues long. Trimming at V came to 5 bases and at J to 8 bases, leaving 6 bases not matched to a gene. Germline-derived CDR1 and CDR2 are SGHTA and FQGTGA. This CDR3 reads CASSKRTSGSYEQFF. The DNA for the CDR3 is TGTGCCAGCAGCAAACGGACTAGCGGGAGTTATGAGCAGTTCTTC.

This chain uses TRBV2 with TRBJ2-7; D tentatively fits TRBD1 or TRBD2 (5 bases each). Germline assignment: CDR1 SNHLY and CDR2 FYNNEI. The V and J ends lost 7 bases and 5 bases respectively, with 21 bases between them. The CDR3 has 15 residues. CDR3: CASIPQRGPLHEQYF. The CDR3 DNA reads as TGTGCCAGCATCCCTCAAAGGGGACCTCTGCACGAGCAGTACTTC. The full variable domain, in which reference TRBV2 and TRBJ2-7 provide the parts outside the CDR3, is EPEVTQTPSHQVTQMGQEVILRCVPISNHLYFYWYRQILGQKVEFLVSFYNNEISEKSEIFDDQFSVERPDGSNFTLKIRSTKLEDSAMYFCASIPQRGPLHEQYFGPGTRLTVT.

This clonotype turned up a few times. The gene calls are TRBV25-1 and TRBJ1-5, with TRBD1 as a possible D gene (5 bases). The CDR3 is made up of 15 amino acids. The germline CDR1 and CDR2 sequences are MGHDK and SYGVNS. V dropped 3 bases and J dropped 5 bases, with 14 bases sitting between them. The CDR3 DNA is TGTGCCAGCAGTGACGGTTTTGCAGGGCATCAGCCCCAGCATTTT. It encodes CASSDGFAGHQPQHF.

The genes are TRBV6-6 and TRBJ2-1; perhaps TRBD2 as D (5 bases). The germline CDR1 and CDR2 sequences are MNHNY and SVGAGI (reference sequence). The CDR3 spans 12 residues. V was clipped by 2 bases and J by 9 bases, with 8 bases between them. CDR3 sequence (DNA): TGTGCCAGCAGTTACGGAGAGGGTGAGCAGTTCTTC. This gives the protein CASSYGEGEQFF.